This TCR beta chain was recovered during a study of graft-versus-host responses after intestinal transplantation. Study at large: Each recipient received anti-thymocyte globulin induction, then tacrolimus and steroids for about 3 years.

Study results and limitations: GvH clones appeared in recipient marrow, some first in ileum or blood. Across patients carrying graft-donor T cell macrochimerism, allografts held high graft-versus-host to host-versus-graft clonal ratios.

Germline V gene data show CDR1 as SGHRS and CDR2 as YFSETQ. Deletions cut 0 bases from V and 7 bases from J, with 22 bases between. The CDR3 has 17 residues. Generated by immunoSEQ multiplex PCR, the TCRdb table keeps only in-frame clones and is missing some. This table holds just under 65,000 clones, over 90% found once. A word on this clone: What it binds is not known.

This clonotype was sampled from a human donor who was the organ donor for an intestinal transplant. This specimen consisted of unstimulated CD8+ T cells sorted from spleen or lymph node cells, obtained before transplant. The rearrangement links TRBV5-1 to TRBJ1-2, with D maybe TRBD1 (6 bases). CDR3 coding DNA: TGCGCCAGCAGCTTGGCCTTGGCAGGGGAGAATATCGGTGGCTACACCTTC. Residues: CASSLALAGENIGGYTF.